This is a list of T cell receptor beta chains from one sample in a study of early stage breast cancer tumors. This table comes from immunoSEQ multiplex PCR, and its TCRdb copy is limited to in-frame clones, with some not included. The sample holds roughly 14,000 clones, approximately 84% seen once. Material: normal breast tissue next to the tumor. The receptors were sampled from a person aged 25 to 40 with breast cancer. Both conserved end residues are part of each CDR3.

>TRBV4-2
CASSQDQTQYF
>TRBV29-1
CSVEEQQVGEQYF
>TRBV6-5
CASRKDSFLGEKLFF
>TRBV6-4
CASSDSETRTDTQYF
>TRBV7-3
CASSPPSYEQYF
>TRBV6-8
CASPMGNYGYTF
>TRBV19
CASSSREAQETQYF
>TRBV6-6
CASSYGLAGGGDTQYF
>TRBV18
CASSPSGLYSYEQYF
>TRBV27
CASSFLLPGGGNQPQHF
>TRBV4-1
CASSSGRGDTQYF
>TRBV7-9
CASSPKGPYEQYF
>TRBV30
CAWTVDRARLAFF
>TRBV7-8
CASSLGPYNEQFF
>TRBV19
CASLIAGIYEQYF
>TRBV2
CASSVEGQETQYF
>TRBV25-1
CASTRDSYYGYTF
>TRBV5-1
CASSLGGGQTGRAYEQYF